This passage covers 18 T cell receptor beta chains from one sample sequenced in a study of healthy donors' naive CD4 and CD8 T cells. Starting from 450 to 550 ng of total RNA, TCR libraries were made with linear amplification. TCRdb passed the reads through MiXCR, listing each CDR3 protein once. The sample includes about 200,000 distinct CDR3 sequences, over 60% of them seen just once. The sample taken for sequencing was naive CD4+ and CD8+ T cells sorted from blood, pooled from several donors. Source of these receptors: a pool of human donors in good health; the sample pools cells from several healthy donors.

The chain links TRBV30 to TRBJ2-1; no reliable D call. The CDR3 contains 12 residues. The germline V and J ends were trimmed by 1 base and 8 bases, with 9 bases remaining between them. The germline gives CDR1 GTSNPN, CDR2 SVGIG (reference sequence). In nucleotides, the CDR3 is TGTGCCTGGAGTGGTCCCTTGGATGAGCAGTTCTTC. Encoded protein: CAWSGPLDEQFF.

J is TRBJ1-1 and V is TRBV20-1; D is possibly TRBD1 (6 bases). Trimming stripped 1 base from V and 10 bases from J, with 10 bases between. The CDR3 is 11 amino acids. From germline, CDR1 is DFQATT and CDR2 SNEGSKA (reference sequence). CDR3 in DNA: TGCAGTGCTAGAGCAGGGGAAGGAGCTTTCTTT. Amino acids: CSARAGEGAFF.

The CDR3 DNA reads TGCAGCGTGGGGTGGGAGGGGGCGAAGGAGACCCAGTACTTC. Translated, it gives CSVGWEGAKETQYF. The V call is TRBV29-1, the J call TRBJ2-5; D may be TRBD1 or TRBD2 (7 bases each). V lost 6 bases, J lost 5 bases, and 19 bases lay in between. Germline V gene lookup returns CDR1 SQVTM and CDR2 ANQGSEA. The CDR3 extends over 14 amino acids.

This clonotype was recorded a few times. This chain links TRBV19 with TRBJ2-3; 9 bases agree with TRBD2. Per germline, CDR1 LNHDA and CDR2 SQIVND (reference sequence). The CDR3 totals 17 residues. The ends lost 0 bases at V and 7 bases at J; junction bases unmatched: 11. CDR3 in DNA: TGTGCCAGTAGTATAGATCGATCGGCGGGAGGGCCTTATACGCAGTATTTT. This codes for CASSIDRSAGGPYTQYF.

This clonotype showed up just a few times. The chain links TRBV19 to TRBJ1-2, with D possibly matching TRBD1 (6 bases). CDR1 and CDR2 (germline): LNHDA, SQIVND (reference sequence). Trimming shortened V by 6 bases and J by 2 bases, and 13 bases separated the two germline ends. The CDR3 consists of 14 residues. Written as DNA, the CDR3 is TGTGCCAGTAGCGGTCCAGGGGCCAACTATGGCTACACCTTC. Encoded protein: CASSGPGANYGYTF.

V usage is TRBV27 and J usage is TRBJ1-1; D is possibly TRBD1 (5 bases). V lost 5 bases, J lost 3 bases, and 10 bases lay in between. Germline V CDR1 and CDR2: MNHEY, SMNVEV (reference sequence). This CDR3 comprises 13 residues. The CDR3 loop is CASSQGSYTEAFF. CDR3 DNA sequence: TGTGCCAGCAGTCAGGGATCGTACACTGAAGCTTTCTTT.

V is TRBV5-6 and J is TRBJ2-7; D is unclear. V was cut by 0 bases and J by 5 bases, with 12 bases left in between. The CDR3 loop spans 14 amino acids. CDR1 and CDR2 (germline): SGHDT, YYEEEE. CDR3 loop: CASSLAQGNHEQYV. Written as DNA, the CDR3 is TGTGCCAGCAGCTTGGCCCAAGGGAACCACGAGCAGTACGTC.

Note on this clonotype: The junction departs from the called germline gene at one end, perhaps through a read error. The rearrangement joins TRBV7-9 to TRBJ2-1; the match to TRBD2 covers 16 bases. The germline CDR1 and CDR2 sequences are SEHNR and FQNEAQ (reference sequence). The length of the CDR3 is 18 residues. The CDR3 loop is CASRLGGLAGGPGSEQFF. The CDR3 region has the DNA TGTGCCAGCAGATTAGGGGGACTAGCGGGAGGGCCGGGAAGTGAGCAGTTCTTC.

There are a few counts of this clonotype. The chain has TRBV29-1 and TRBJ2-5, with TRBD2 matching 10 bases. This CDR3 spans 15 amino acids. Looked up from germline, CDR1 is SQVTM and CDR2 is ANQGSEA. Trimming cost V 4 bases and J 1 base; bases outside gene matches: 6. The CDR3 sequence is CSVALLAGSQETQYF. In DNA, the CDR3 is TGCAGCGTTGCCCTACTAGCGGGGAGCCAAGAGACCCAGTACTTC.

In its sample, this clonotype was seen a few times. The rearrangement links TRBV19 to TRBJ2-1; D possibly corresponds to TRBD2 (5 bases). Germline CDR1 and CDR2: LNHDA and SQIVND (reference sequence). The CDR3 is 12 amino acids. With 5 bases removed from V and 12 bases from J, the gap between germline ends came to 14 bases. CDR3 in amino acids: CASSPLGYGQFF. The CDR3 region has the DNA TGTGCCAGTAGTCCACTAGGGTATGGGCAGTTCTTC.

This clonotype was seen only once. The chain joins TRBV11-1 to TRBJ1-2; tentatively, D is TRBD1 (6 bases). This CDR3 comprises 16 residues. With 5 bases removed from V and 2 bases from J, the gap between germline ends came to 18 bases. Germline V gives CDR1 SGHAT, CDR2 FQDESV (reference sequence). The CDR3 DNA is TGTGCCAGCAGCCTAGGTTCGGCAGGGGAAAACTATGGCTACACCTTC. This gives the protein CASSLGSAGENYGYTF.

This clonotype showed up just a few times. The rearrangement uses TRBV6-5 and TRBJ2-7, with TRBD2 as a possible D gene (6 bases). Germline V lookup: CDR1 MNHEY, CDR2 SVGAGI. The CDR3 has 14 residues. Trimming left V 6 bases short and J 3 bases short, with 15 bases between. The CDR3 DNA follows: TGTGCCAGCAGCTCCGGGGGTGAGGTCTACGAGCAGTACTTC. Protein sequence: CASSSGGEVYEQYF.

This clonotype appeared a few times. This chain joins TRBV6-5 and TRBJ2-1, with D tentatively TRBD2 (5 bases). V was cut by 5 bases and J by 8 bases, with 13 bases left in between. CDR1 MNHEY and CDR2 SVGAGI come from the germline V gene. The CDR3 runs to 13 residues. CDR3 loop: CASSERGGDEQFF. In nucleotides, the CDR3 is TGTGCCAGCAGTGAACGGGGTGGCGATGAGCAGTTCTTC.

Only a few counts were recorded for this clonotype. This chain uses TRBV29-1 with TRBJ2-5, with 7 bases matching TRBD1. CDR1 SQVTM and CDR2 ANQGSEA come from the germline V gene. CDR3 length: 14 residues. Trimming took 8 bases from V and 3 from J; bases not matched to a gene: 12. CDR3 residues: CSINGQAREETQYF. In nucleotides, the CDR3 is TGCAGCATCAACGGACAGGCCAGGGAAGAGACCCAGTACTTC.

V is TRBV27 and J is TRBJ1-1; 12 bases map to TRBD1. With 3 bases clipped from V and 5 bases from J, the junction kept 19 bases outside the gene matches. CDR1 and CDR2 (germline): MNHEY, SMNVEV (reference sequence). The CDR3 is 20 amino acids. CDR3 sequence (DNA): TGTGCCAGCAGTTTCTTAAGACAACCGGGACAGGGGGCCAGGGGGACTGAAGCTTTCTTT. Amino acid sequence: CASSFLRQPGQGARGTEAFF.

This sequence joins TRBV27 and TRBJ2-7; D might be TRBD1 (6 bases). The germline V gene has CDR1 MNHEY and CDR2 SMNVEV (reference sequence). This CDR3 is built from 13 residues. The germline V and J ends were trimmed by 6 bases and 2 bases, with 11 bases remaining between them. CDR3 loop: CASRGQWPYEQYF. The CDR3 DNA sequence: TGTGCCAGCAGAGGACAGTGGCCCTACGAGCAGTACTTC.

The chain employs TRBV7-2 and TRBJ1-2; TRBD1 matches 9 bases. Germline V CDR1 and CDR2: SGHTA, FQGNSA. The CDR3 is made up of 13 amino acids. The J segment lost 8 bases and the V segment lost 5 bases, leaving 6 bases of the junction unmatched. The CDR3 nucleotides are TGTGCCAGCAGCGATGGACAGGGGCGAGGCTACACCTTC. Translated: CASSDGQGRGYTF.

This sequence joins TRBV29-1 and TRBJ2-7; D is ambiguous. This CDR3 has 14 amino acids. Germline CDR1 reads SQVTM; CDR2 reads ANQGSEA. Trimming removed 6 bases at V and 1 base at J, with 16 bases between. CDR3 in DNA: TGCAGCGTGCCTGGGTCTGACCAATCCTACGAGCAGTACTTC. This codes for CSVPGSDQSYEQYF.